This record concerns one T cell receptor (beta chain) sequence. Its antigen is still unknown. The protocol used for the library was 5' RACE. The input for every TCR library was 3500 ng of total RNA. For each sample, cDNA synthesis was carried out in eight separate reactions using SMARTScribe reverse transcriptase. During cDNA synthesis, template switching was used to introduce unique molecular identifiers that contained a 6-nucleotide sample barcode. Amplification of TCRalpha and TCRbeta cDNA involved two nested PCRs of approximately 16 and 9 cycles, and each PCR was followed by bead purification. Before amplification, the cDNA was treated with uracil DNA-glycosylase and purified using the QIAquick PCR purification kit. The second PCR added Illumina TruSeq-compatible adapters along with sample-specific barcodes. Library quality and concentration were checked on TapeStation and Qubit, and libraries were pooled at about 5 ng each. The pooled libraries were sequenced with 2 x 100 bp reads and custom sequencing primers on an Illumina HiSeq2500 single-index Rapid Run. Concerning the study's data processing: MiGEC version 1.2.6 was used for UMI-based consensus assembly to correct PCR and sequencing errors. MiXCR version 2.1.1 was used to carry out V(D)J alignment, clonotype assembly and CDR3 extraction. To normalise gene usage, clonotype sharing and MAIT/NKT TCR abundance, the analysis used the top 1000, 10 000 and 20 000 clonotypes per sample. After downsampling to 27 000 UMIs, diversity was calculated as the inverse Simpson index using the vegan R package. Statistical testing used paired Mann-Whitney U tests on the discordant twin pairs and applied Benjamini-Hochberg correction for multiple testing. TCRdb reprocessed the reads into one record per CDR3 protein sequence, lacking DNA. The authors' filters were not applied to this entry. In this sample's table one finds about 380,000 distinct CDR3 sequences. The ten largest clones capture roughly 2.6% of the sample.

The CDR3 starts with the cysteine, ends with the phenylalanine, and has 17 residues. No DNA has been recorded. The germline V gene (reference sequence) supplies CDR1 DFQATT and CDR2 SNEGSKA. From each donor, a roughly 2.5 ml peripheral blood sample was drawn into PAXgene tubes and stored at -80 degrees C. Total RNA was isolated from whole blood with the PAXgene blood miRNA kit on an automated QIAcube, without T cell sorting. Deep TCRalpha and TCRbeta repertoire profiling with unique molecular barcoding was performed on peripheral blood of monozygotic twin pairs concordant or discordant for inflammatory bowel disease. Smoking habits were recorded for all twin pairs, and individuals were classified as current, former or never smokers. The sample originates from a study of monozygotic twins with inflammatory bowel disease (dated by TCRdb to the late 2010s). Looking at the study overall: The full study comprised some 30 monozygotic twin pairs: nine German pairs (four IBD-concordant, five IBD-discordant) and 19 IBD-discordant Danish pairs. The search for disease-associated traits relied mainly on comparing, within discordant pairs, IBD patients with their genetically identical healthy co-twins. Each individual had, on average, about 151 000 unique TCRalpha sequences and 181 000 unique TCRbeta sequences available for analysis. What the authors observed across the whole study: Repertoire similarity did not differ between concordant and discordant twins, possibly due to limited statistical power. Background noise and inter-individual variability may have been introduced into the repertoires by the differing immunosuppressive treatments among patients. Compared with healthy twins, IBD patients had fewer clonotypes in common with other individuals, a difference most pronounced in patients showing signs of disease activity. No single strong signal or clonotype linked to IBD turned up in the results, so the idea that one exists was not supported. Different T cell subtypes could not be distinguished in the analysis. TCRbeta repertoire diversity, by inverse Simpson index, was decreased in IBD patients compared with their healthy co-twins.

The source is a human donor with ulcerative colitis or Crohn's disease, or a healthy co-twin of an affected twin (not recorded which). The sample was blood. The chain was built from TRBV20-1 and TRBJ1-6; there is no DNA to check the TCRdb D call of TRBD1. CDR3 region: CSAAGQGARAYNSPLHF.